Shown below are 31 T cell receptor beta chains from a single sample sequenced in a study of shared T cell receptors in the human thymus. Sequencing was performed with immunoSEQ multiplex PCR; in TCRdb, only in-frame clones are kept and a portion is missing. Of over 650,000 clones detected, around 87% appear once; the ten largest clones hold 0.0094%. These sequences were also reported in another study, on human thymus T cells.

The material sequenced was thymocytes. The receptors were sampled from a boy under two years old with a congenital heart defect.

CDR3 nucleotides: TGTGCCAGAAGCATTGCTAGCGGGCGAGGGCAAGAGACCCAGTACTTC. Encoded protein: CARSIASGRGQETQYF. The J gene is TRBJ2-5, the V gene TRBV5-3; 8 bases fit TRBD2. TRBV5-3 is an open reading frame, and its role is uncertain. CDR3 length equals 16 residues. Unmatched junction bases numbered 10, after V lost 4 bases and J lost 2 bases.

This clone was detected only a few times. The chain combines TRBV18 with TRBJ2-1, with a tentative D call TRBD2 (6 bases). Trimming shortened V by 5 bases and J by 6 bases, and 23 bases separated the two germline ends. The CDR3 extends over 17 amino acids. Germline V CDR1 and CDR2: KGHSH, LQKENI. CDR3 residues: CASSAWTGTGESNEQFF. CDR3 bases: TGTGCCAGCTCAGCGTGGACCGGGACGGGGGAATCCAATGAGCAGTTCTTC. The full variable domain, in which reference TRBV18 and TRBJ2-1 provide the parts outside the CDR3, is NAGVMQNPRHLVRRRGQEARLRCSPMKGHSHVYWYRQLPEEGLKFMVYLQKENIIDESGMPKERFSAEFPKEGPSILRIQQVVRGDSAAYFCASSAWTGTGESNEQFFGPGTRLTVL.

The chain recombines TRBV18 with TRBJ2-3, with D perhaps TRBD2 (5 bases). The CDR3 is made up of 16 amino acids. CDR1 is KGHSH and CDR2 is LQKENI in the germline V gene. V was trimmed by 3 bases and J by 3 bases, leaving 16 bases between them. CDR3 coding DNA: TGTGCCAGCTCACCCGTTCTAGCTTGGGTTACAGATACGCAGTATTTT. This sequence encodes CASSPVLAWVTDTQYF.

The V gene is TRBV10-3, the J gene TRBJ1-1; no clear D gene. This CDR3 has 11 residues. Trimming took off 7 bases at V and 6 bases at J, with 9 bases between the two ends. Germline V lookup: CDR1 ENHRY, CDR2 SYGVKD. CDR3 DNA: TGTGCCATCAAACGGGAGTCTGAAGCTTTCTTT. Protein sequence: CAIKRESEAFF.

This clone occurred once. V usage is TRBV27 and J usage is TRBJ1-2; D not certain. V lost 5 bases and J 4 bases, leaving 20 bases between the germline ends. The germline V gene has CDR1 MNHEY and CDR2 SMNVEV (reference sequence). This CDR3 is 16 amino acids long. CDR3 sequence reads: CASSPLTQRFGYGYTF. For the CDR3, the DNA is TGTGCCAGCAGTCCACTAACGCAGCGGTTCGGCTATGGCTACACCTTC.

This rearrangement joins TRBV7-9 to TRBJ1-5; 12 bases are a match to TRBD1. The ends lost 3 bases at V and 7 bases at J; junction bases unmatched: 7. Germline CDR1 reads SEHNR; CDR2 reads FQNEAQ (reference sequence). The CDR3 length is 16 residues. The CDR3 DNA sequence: TGTGCCAGCAGCTTCGCCGGGACAGGGGGCGGACAGCCCCAGCATTTT. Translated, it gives CASSFAGTGGGQPQHF.

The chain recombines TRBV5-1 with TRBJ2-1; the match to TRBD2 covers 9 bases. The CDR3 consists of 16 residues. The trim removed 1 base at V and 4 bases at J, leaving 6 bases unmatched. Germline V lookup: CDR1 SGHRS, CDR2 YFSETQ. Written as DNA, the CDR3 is TGCGCCAGCAGCTTGTTTCCTAGCGGGGCATACAATGAGCAGTTCTTC. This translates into CASSLFPSGAYNEQFF.

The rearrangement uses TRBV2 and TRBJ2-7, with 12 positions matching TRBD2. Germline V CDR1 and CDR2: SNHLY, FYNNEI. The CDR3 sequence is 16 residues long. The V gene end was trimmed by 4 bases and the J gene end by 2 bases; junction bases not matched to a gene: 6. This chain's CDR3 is CASSAWTSGVTYEQYF. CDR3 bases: TGTGCCAGCAGTGCTTGGACTAGCGGGGTAACCTACGAGCAGTACTTC.

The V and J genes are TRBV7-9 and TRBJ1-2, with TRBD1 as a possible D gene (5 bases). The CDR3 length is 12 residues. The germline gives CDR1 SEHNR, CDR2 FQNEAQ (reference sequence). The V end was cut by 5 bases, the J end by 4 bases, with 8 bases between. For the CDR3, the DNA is TGTGCCAGCAGCGCCCAGGGCTATGGCTACACCTTC. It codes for CASSAQGYGYTF.

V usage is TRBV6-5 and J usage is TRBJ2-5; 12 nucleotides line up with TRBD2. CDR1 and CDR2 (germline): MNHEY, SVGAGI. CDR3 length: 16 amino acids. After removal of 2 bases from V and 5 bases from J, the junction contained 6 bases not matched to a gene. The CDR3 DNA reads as TGTGCCAGCAGTTACGCCCCTAGCGGGAGGGCGGAGACCCAGTACTTC. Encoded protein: CASSYAPSGRAETQYF.

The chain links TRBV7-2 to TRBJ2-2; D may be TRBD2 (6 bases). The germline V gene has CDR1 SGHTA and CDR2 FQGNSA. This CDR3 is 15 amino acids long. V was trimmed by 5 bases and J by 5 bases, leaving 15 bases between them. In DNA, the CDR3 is TGTGCCAGCAGCCCACGGACTAACCTAACCGGGGAGCTGTTTTTT. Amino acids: CASSPRTNLTGELFF.

DNA for the CDR3: TGTGCCAGCTCACCTCCCCGGGACAGCTGGACCTACAATGAGCAGTTCTTC. This translates into CASSPPRDSWTYNEQFF. The chain uses TRBV18 and TRBJ2-1, with 7 bases identical to TRBD1. CDR1 is KGHSH and CDR2 is LQKENI in the germline V gene. CDR3 length: 17 amino acids. Trimming removed 3 bases from V and 2 bases from J; junction bases left unmatched: 10.

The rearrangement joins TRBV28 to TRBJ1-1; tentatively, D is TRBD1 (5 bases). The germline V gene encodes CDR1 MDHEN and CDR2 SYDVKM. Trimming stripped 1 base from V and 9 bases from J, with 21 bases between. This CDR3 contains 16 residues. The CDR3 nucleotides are TGTGCCAGCAGTTTATCGGGTGTTGGGACTATTTTCCAAGCTTTCTTT. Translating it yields CASSLSGVGTIFQAFF.

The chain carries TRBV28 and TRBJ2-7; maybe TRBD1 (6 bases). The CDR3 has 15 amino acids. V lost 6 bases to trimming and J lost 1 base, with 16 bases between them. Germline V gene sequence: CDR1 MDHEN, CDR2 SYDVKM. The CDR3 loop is CASSHRVPLSYEQYF. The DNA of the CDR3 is TGTGCCAGCAGCCACAGGGTACCCTTATCCTACGAGCAGTACTTC.

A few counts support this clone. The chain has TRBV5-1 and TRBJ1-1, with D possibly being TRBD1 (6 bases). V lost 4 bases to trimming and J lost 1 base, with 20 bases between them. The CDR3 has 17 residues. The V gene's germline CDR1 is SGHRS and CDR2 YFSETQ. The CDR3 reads CASSRNRVMSENTEAFF. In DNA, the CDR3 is TGCGCCAGCAGCCGGAACAGGGTAATGAGTGAGAACACTGAAGCTTTCTTT.

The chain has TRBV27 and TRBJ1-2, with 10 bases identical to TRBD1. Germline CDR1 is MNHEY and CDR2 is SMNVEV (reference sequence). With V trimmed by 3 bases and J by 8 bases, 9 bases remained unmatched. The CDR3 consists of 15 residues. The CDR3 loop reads CASSFMAGTGVGYTF. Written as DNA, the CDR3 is TGTGCCAGCAGTTTCATGGCCGGGACAGGGGTCGGCTACACCTTC.

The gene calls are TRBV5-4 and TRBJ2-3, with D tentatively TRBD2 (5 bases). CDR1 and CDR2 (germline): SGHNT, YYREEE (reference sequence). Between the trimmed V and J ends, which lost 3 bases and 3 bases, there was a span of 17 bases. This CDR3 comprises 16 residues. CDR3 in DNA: TGTGCCAGCAGCTACACTAGACCCGAACTAACAGATACGCAGTATTTT. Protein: CASSYTRPELTDTQYF.

CDR3 sequence: CASSIRTGSPSNTGELFF. The CDR3 DNA sequence: TGCGCCAGCAGCATTCGGACAGGGTCGCCGTCGAACACCGGGGAGCTGTTTTTT. The chain employs TRBV5-1 and TRBJ2-2, with 8 nucleotides matching TRBD1. J was trimmed by 0 bases and V by 4 bases; bases with no gene match: 11. This CDR3 comprises 18 residues. From germline, CDR1 is SGHRS and CDR2 YFSETQ.

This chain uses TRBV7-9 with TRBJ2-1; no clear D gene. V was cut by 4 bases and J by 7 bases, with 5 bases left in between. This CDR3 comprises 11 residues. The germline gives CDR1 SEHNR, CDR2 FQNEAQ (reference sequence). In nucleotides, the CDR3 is TGTGCCAGCAGCTATAAAAATGAGCAGTTCTTC. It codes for CASSYKNEQFF.

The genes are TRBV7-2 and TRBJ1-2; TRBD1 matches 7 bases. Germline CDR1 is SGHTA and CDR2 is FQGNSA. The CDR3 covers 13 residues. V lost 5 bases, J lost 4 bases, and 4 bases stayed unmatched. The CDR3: CASSLGQLYGYTF. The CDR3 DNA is TGTGCCAGCAGCCTGGGACAGCTCTATGGCTACACCTTC.

Written as DNA, the CDR3 is TGTGCCAGCGCGCAGGGGACAAATGAAAAACTGTTTTTT. It codes for CASAQGTNEKLFF. This chain links TRBV10-3 with TRBJ1-4, with D possibly TRBD1 on 6 matching bases. Trimming removed 10 bases at V and 5 bases at J, with 14 bases between. The CDR3 is made up of 13 amino acids. Per germline, CDR1 ENHRY and CDR2 SYGVKD.

CDR3 protein: CASSLERTGFTEAFF. The CDR3 region has the DNA TGCGCCAGCAGCTTGGAACGGACAGGGTTCACTGAAGCTTTCTTT. The V gene is TRBV5-1, the J gene TRBJ1-1; 8 nucleotides align to TRBD1. The CDR3 runs 15 residues. The germline V gene encodes CDR1 SGHRS and CDR2 YFSETQ. V was pared by 0 bases and J by 4 bases, with 5 bases of the junction left unmatched.

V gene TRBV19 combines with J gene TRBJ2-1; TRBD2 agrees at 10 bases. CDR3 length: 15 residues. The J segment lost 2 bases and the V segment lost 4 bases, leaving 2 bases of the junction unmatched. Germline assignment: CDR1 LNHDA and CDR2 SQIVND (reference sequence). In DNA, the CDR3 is TGTGCCAGTAGTAGGGGGACTAGCGCCTACAATGAGCAGTTCTTC. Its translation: CASSRGTSAYNEQFF.

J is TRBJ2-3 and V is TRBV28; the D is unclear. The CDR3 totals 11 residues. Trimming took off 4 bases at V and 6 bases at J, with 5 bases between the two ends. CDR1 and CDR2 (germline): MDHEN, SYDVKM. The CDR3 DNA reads TGTGCCAGCAGTTATCGGGATACGCAGTATTTT. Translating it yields CASSYRDTQYF.

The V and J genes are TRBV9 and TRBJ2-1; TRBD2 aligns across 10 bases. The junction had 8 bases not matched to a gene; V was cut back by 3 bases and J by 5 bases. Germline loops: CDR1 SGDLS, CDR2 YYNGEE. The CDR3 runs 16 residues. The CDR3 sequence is CASSASGSDPHNEQFF. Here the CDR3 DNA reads TGTGCCAGCAGCGCTAGCGGGAGCGATCCCCACAATGAGCAGTTCTTC.

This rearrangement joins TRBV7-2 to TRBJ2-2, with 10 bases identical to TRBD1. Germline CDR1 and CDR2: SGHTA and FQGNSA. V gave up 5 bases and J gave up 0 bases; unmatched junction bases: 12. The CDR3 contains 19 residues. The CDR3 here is CASSHRDRGHIANTGELFF. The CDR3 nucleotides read TGTGCCAGCAGCCATCGGGACAGGGGCCACATCGCGAACACCGGGGAGCTGTTTTTT.

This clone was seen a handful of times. CDR3 DNA sequence: TGTGCCATCCTTCCGGCGCGGGCGGGGAAACAAGAGACCCAGTACTTC. The encoded protein is CAILPARAGKQETQYF. J is TRBJ2-5 and V is TRBV28; tentatively, D is TRBD2 (6 bases). Per germline, CDR1 MDHEN and CDR2 SYDVKM. The germline V and J ends were trimmed by 10 bases and 2 bases, with 23 bases remaining between them. The CDR3 is made up of 16 amino acids.

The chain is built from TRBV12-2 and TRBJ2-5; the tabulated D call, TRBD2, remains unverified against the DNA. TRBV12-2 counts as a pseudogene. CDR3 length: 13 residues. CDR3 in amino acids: CASKASGIETQYF. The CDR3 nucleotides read TGTGCAAGTAAGGCTAGCGGGATTGAGACCCAGTACTTC.

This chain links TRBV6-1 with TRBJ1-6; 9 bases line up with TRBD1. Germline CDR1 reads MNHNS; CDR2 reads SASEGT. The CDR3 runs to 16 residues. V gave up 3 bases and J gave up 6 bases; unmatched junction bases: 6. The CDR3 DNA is TGTGCCAGCAGTGATAAGGACAGGGGCCTTAATTCACCCCTCCACTTT. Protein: CASSDKDRGLNSPLHF.

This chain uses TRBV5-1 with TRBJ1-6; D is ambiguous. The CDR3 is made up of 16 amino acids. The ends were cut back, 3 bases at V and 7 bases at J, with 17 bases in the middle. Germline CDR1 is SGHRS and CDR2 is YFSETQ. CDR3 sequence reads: CASSSWARLQNSPLHF. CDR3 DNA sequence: TGCGCCAGCAGCTCCTGGGCCAGGTTACAAAATTCACCCCTCCACTTT.

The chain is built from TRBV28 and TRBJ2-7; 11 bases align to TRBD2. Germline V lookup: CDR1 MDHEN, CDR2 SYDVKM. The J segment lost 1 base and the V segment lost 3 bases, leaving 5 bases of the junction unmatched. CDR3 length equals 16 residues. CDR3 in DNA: TGTGCCAGCAGTTTTGGTCGGACTAGCGGGTCCTACGAGCAGTACTTC. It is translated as CASSFGRTSGSYEQYF.